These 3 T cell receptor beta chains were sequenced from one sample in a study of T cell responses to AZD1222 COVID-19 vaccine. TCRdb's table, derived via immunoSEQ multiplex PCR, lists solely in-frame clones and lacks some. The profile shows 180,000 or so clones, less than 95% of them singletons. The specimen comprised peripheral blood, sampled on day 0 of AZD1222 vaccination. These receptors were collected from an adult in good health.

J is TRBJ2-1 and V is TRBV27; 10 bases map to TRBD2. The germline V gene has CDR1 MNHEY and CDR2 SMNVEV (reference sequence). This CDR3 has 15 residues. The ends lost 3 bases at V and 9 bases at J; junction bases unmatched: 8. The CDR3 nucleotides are TGTGCCAGCAGTTTTCGAGCGGGAGGGCGCGGTGAGCAGTTCTTC. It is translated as CASSFRAGGRGEQFF.

In DNA, the CDR3 is TGTGCCAGCAGCCCAGGGTTCGAGCAGTACTTC. Encoded protein: CASSPGFEQYF. The chain employs TRBV3-1 (or the pseudogene TRBV3-2) and TRBJ2-7, with TRBD1 as a possible D gene (5 bases). Germline CDR1 reads LGHDT; CDR2 reads YNNKEL (reference sequence). Trimming pared 4 bases from V and 6 bases from J, leaving 7 bases between. The CDR3 loop spans 11 amino acids.

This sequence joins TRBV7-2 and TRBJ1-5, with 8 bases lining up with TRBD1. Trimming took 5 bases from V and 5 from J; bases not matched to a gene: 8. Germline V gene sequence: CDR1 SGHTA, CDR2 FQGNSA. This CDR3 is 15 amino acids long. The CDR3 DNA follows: TGTGCCAGCAGCCCCAGGACAGGGCGCTATCAGCCCCAGCATTTT. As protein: CASSPRTGRYQPQHF. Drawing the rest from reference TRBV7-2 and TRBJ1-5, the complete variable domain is GAGVSQSPSNKVTEKGKDVELRCDPISGHTALYWYRQSLGQGLEFLIYFQGNSAPDKSGLPSDRFSAERTGGSVSTLTIQRTQQEDSAVYLCASSPRTGRYQPQHFGDGTRLSIL.